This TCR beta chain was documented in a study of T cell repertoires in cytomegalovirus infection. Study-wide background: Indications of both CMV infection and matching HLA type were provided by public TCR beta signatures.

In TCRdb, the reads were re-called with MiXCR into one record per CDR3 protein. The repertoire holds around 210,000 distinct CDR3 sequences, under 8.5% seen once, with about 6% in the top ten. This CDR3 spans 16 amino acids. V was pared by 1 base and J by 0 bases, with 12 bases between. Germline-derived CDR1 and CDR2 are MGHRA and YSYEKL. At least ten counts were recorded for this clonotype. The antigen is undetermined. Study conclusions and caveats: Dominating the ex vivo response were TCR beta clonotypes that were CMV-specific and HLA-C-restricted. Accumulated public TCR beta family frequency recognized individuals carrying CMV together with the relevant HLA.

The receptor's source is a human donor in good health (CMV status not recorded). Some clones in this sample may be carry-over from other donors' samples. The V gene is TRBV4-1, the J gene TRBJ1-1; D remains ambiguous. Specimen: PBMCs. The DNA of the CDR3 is TGCGCCAGCAGCCAAGTTCACGGGCGGTTGAACACTGAAGCTTTCTTT. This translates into CASSQVHGRLNTEAFF.